These T cell receptor beta chains were read from a single sample in a study of cytomegalovirus exposure and HLA in healthy donors. The protocol was immunoSEQ multiplex PCR, while the TCRdb copy is restricted to in-frame clones and leaves out a portion. In total, the table holds around 70,000 clones. Material for sequencing was PBMCs. Every receptor here comes from a female donor in good health and CMV-seropositive. The CDR3 runs from the conserved cysteine through the conserved F or W. Each record gives: V gene, D gene, J gene, CDR3 DNA, CDR3 protein. D genes are given only for firm matches.

>TRBV6-5|.|TRBJ1-1
TGTGCCAGCAGTTACTCGCAGGCAGTGAACACTGAAGCTTTCTTT
CASSYSQAVNTEAFF
>TRBV28|TRBD1|TRBJ1-1
TGTGCCAGCAGATCCGGGGGACAGGATGGGAACACTGAAGCTTTCTTT
CASRSGGQDGNTEAFF
>TRBV2|.|TRBJ1-5
TGTGCCAGCAGCGAGGGTCAGGAGACCCAGCACCAGCATTTT
CASSEGQETQHQHF
>TRBV5-1|.|TRBJ1-1
TGCGCCAGCAGCCGGAGGTGGAACACTGAAGCTTTCTTT
CASSRRWNTEAFF
>TRBV6-6|.|TRBJ1-5
TGTGCCAGCAGGATCATATATGCGTATAGCAATCAGCCCCAGCATTTT
CASRIIYAYSNQPQHF
>TRBV29-1|.|TRBJ2-7
TGCAGCGTTGTGAGGGCCCGGGAGCAGTACTTC
CSVVRAREQYF
>TRBV28|.|TRBJ1-2
TGTGCCAGCAGGAGGGGGGGGGAGGCGCCCGACTATGGCTACACCTTC
CASRRGGEAPDYGYTF
>TRBV5-1|.|TRBJ2-7
TGCGCCAGCAGCTTGCATCCGGCGGGATCCTCCTACGAGCAGTACTTC
CASSLHPAGSSYEQYF
>TRBV18|.|TRBJ2-7
TGTGCCAGCTCACTCGAGCATAACGAGCAGTACTTC
CASSLEHNEQYF
>TRBV5-1|TRBD1|TRBJ1-4
TGCGCCAGCAGCTTGGGGGCCGCTGGGACAGGGGGCGAAAAACTGTTTTTT
CASSLGAAGTGGEKLFF
>TRBV2|.|TRBJ1-5
TGTGCCAGCAGTGGTGAGAGGGAGCCCCAGCATTTT
CASSGEREPQHF
>TRBV19|.|TRBJ2-7
TGTGCCAGTAGTGCTCAGGGAGGCGAGCAGTACTTC
CASSAQGGEQYF
>TRBV4-3|TRBD2|TRBJ2-3
TGCGCCAGCAGCCAAGGAGTTGGTAGCGGGCAACGGGTAGATACGCAGTATTTT
CASSQGVGSGQRVDTQYF
>TRBV19|TRBD1|TRBJ1-1
TGTGCCAGTAGTACCCGGACAGGGATGAACACTGAAGCTTTCTTT
CASSTRTGMNTEAFF
>TRBV19|.|TRBJ2-2
TGTGCCAGTAGTTATATCGGAGGGCCGATCGGGGAGCTGTTTTTT
CASSYIGGPIGELFF
>TRBV27|.|TRBJ2-7
TGTGCCAGCGGGACTTCTTTAGGGCAGTACTTC
CASGTSLGQYF
>TRBV7-3|TRBD2|TRBJ2-1
TGTGCCAGCAGCTTAAATCCTGCTAGCGGGAAAGTCGGTGAGCAGTTCTTC
CASSLNPASGKVGEQFF
>TRBV9|.|TRBJ2-1
TGTGCCAGCAGCCTGACTATGTCTAGCGATGAGCAGTTCTTC
CASSLTMSSDEQFF
>TRBV11-1|TRBD1|TRBJ2-7
TGTGCCAGCAGCACTTCGACAGGGCCTCACAAGACCCCAAGGTACTTC
CASSTSTGPHKTPRYF
>TRBV29-1|.|TRBJ2-7
TGCAGCGTTGCTACAGGGTTCTCCTACGAGCAGTACTTC
CSVATGFSYEQYF
>TRBV28|TRBD2|TRBJ2-1
TGTGCCAGCAGTTTCCTAGCGGGAGCGGGCAATGAGCAGTTCTTC
CASSFLAGAGNEQFF
>TRBV6-6|TRBD2|TRBJ2-7
TGTGCCAGCACCCCGGGAGGGAATGAGCAGTACTTC
CASTPGGNEQYF
>TRBV19|TRBD1|TRBJ2-7
TGTGCCAGTAGTATCAGGACAGGGGGCAACGAGCAGTACTTC
CASSIRTGGNEQYF
>TRBV18|TRBD1|TRBJ1-2
TGTGCCAGCTCACAGGGACAGGGGAACCTACTTTATGGCTACACCTTC
CASSQGQGNLLYGYTF
>TRBV6-5|TRBD1|TRBJ1-1
TGTGCCAGCAGGACAGGGATCGGGAACACTGAAGCTTTCTTT
CASRTGIGNTEAFF
>TRBV6-4|TRBD2|TRBJ2-1
TGTGCCAGCAGTGACGATGCGGGGGGCTACAATGAGCAGTTCTTC
CASSDDAGGYNEQFF
>TRBV19|.|TRBJ2-3
TGTGCCACCCAACAACGGGGAGGAGCAGATACGCAGTATTTT
CATQQRGGADTQYF
>TRBV11-1|.|TRBJ1-1
TGTGCCAGCAGCTTAGACTCTCAGGGGCTCAGCACTGAAGCTTTCTTT
CASSLDSQGLSTEAFF
>TRBV5-1|.|TRBJ2-7
TGCGCCAGCAGCGTCCAACAGGGTTGGCAGGAGCAGTACTTC
CASSVQQGWQEQYF
>TRBV10-3|.|TRBJ1-5
TGTGCCATCAGTGAGTCGGGTAACCTAGTGAATCAGCCCCAGCATTTT
CAISESGNLVNQPQHF
>TRBV19|TRBD2|TRBJ2-4
TGTGCCAGCTCAACGGGGGGTTTAGCCAAAAACATTCAGTACTTC
CASSTGGLAKNIQYF
>TRBV5-6|.|TRBJ1-2
TGTGCCAGCAGCTTGGCTTTAACCAGGGTGAGCTATGGCTACACCTTC
CASSLALTRVSYGYTF
>TRBV7-9|TRBD2|TRBJ2-2
TGTGCCAGCAGCTTCGGGGGGAGAACGAACACCGGGGAGCTGTTTTTT
CASSFGGRTNTGELFF
>TRBV29-1|.|TRBJ2-7
TGCAGCGTTGGGGCAGGGTTCCGCGAGCAGTACTTC
CSVGAGFREQYF
>TRBV15|TRBD2|TRBJ2-5
TGTGCCACCAGCACCGACCTAGCGGGAGTGGAGACCCAGTACTTC
CATSTDLAGVETQYF
>TRBV30|TRBD1|TRBJ1-2
TGTGCGAAGGGACAGGCCCATGGCTACACCTTC
CAKGQAHGYTF
>TRBV15|.|TRBJ1-5
TGTGCCACCGAGACCTCCGGGTATGGTCAGCCCCAGCATTTT
CATETSGYGQPQHF
>TRBV18|.|TRBJ1-2
TGTGCCAGCTCACCTACCGAGGGGCGGGATAGTGGCTACACCTTC
CASSPTEGRDSGYTF
>TRBV6-1|TRBD2|TRBJ2-1
TGTGCCAGCGGTGACCCGAGACCCAGGACTAGCGAGAACAATGAGCAGTTCTTC
CASGDPRPRTSENNEQFF
>TRBV4-1|.|TRBJ2-4
TGCGCCAGCCACCCGTCCGGGGGTACCAAAAACATTCAGTACTTC
CASHPSGGTKNIQYF
>TRBV27|.|TRBJ2-7
TGTGCCAGCAGTTTAAAGAGCTCCTACGAGCAGTACTTC
CASSLKSSYEQYF
>TRBV7-2|.|TRBJ1-1
TGTGCCAGCAGCTTCACGGGGACATCTGAAGCTTTCTTT
CASSFTGTSEAFF
>TRBV4-1|TRBD1|TRBJ1-4
TGCGCCAGCAGCGAACAGGGGGGGAGTGAAAAACTGTTTTTT
CASSEQGGSEKLFF
>TRBV7-9|.|TRBJ1-1
TGTGCCAGCAGCCCCACAGCAGCTGAAGCTTTCTTT
CASSPTAAEAFF
>TRBV4-3|.|TRBJ1-1
TGCGCCAGCAGCCCTAGTTGGAACACTGAAGATTTCTTT
CASSPSWNTEDFF
>TRBV6-6|TRBD1|TRBJ1-5
TGTGCCAGCAGCCCCCAGGGGGCGGCCCAGCCCCAGCATTTT
CASSPQGAAQPQHF
>TRBV4-1|.|TRBJ2-5
TGCGCCAGCAGCCAAGCGGGCCCCCGGGAGATGGGAGAGACCCAGTACTTC
CASSQAGPREMGETQYF
>TRBV29-1|TRBD1|TRBJ2-3
TGCAGCGTTGCTCAGGGGGCGGCTAGCACAGATACGCAGTATTTT
CSVAQGAASTDTQYF
>TRBV20-1|.|TRBJ2-5
TGCAGTGCTAGTCTTTCAGAGACCCAGTACTTC
CSASLSETQYF